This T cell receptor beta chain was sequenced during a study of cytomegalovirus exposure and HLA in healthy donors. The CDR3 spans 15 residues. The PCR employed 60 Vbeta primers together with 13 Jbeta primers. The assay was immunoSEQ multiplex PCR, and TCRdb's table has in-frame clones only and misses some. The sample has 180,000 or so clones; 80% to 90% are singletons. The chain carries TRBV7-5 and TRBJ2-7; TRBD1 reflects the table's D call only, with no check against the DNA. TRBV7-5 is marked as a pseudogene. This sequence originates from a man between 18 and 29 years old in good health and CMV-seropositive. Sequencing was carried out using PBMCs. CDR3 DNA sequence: TGTGCCAGAAGCTTAGGGCAGGGTTTACCCTACGAGCAGTACTTC. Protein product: CARSLGQGLPYEQYF.